This T cell receptor (beta chain) was captured in a study of read filtering for tumor transcriptome and immune sequencing. This clonotype was found many times. The library was built from roughly 400 ng RNA with molecular barcoded adaptors for alpha/delta and beta/gamma chains. MiXCR was run by TCRdb on the reads, yielding one entry per CDR3 protein. Here the sample spans tens of thousands of distinct CDR3 sequences, roughly an eighth being singletons. From germline, CDR1 is SGHVS and CDR2 FNYEAQ. The CDR3 is 13 residues long. Deletions cut 1 base from V and 7 bases from J, with 11 bases between. This TCR was sampled from a donor at least 40 years old with multiple myeloma. The chain carries TRBV7-6 and TRBJ2-7; D may correspond to TRBD1 or TRBD2 (5 bases each). The sequenced sample consisted of a population of CD138-negative cells sorted from bone marrow. In DNA, the CDR3 is TGTGCCAGCAGCTTAGAATGGGACGGGGAGCAGTACTTC. Translating it yields CASSLEWDGEQYF. The full variable domain, completed using reference TRBV7-6 and TRBJ2-7, is GAGVSQSPRYKVTKRGQDVALRCDPISGHVSLYWYRQALGQGPEFLTYFNYEAQQDKSGLPNDRFSAERPEGSISTLTIQRTEQRDSAMYRCASSLEWDGEQYFGPGTRLTVT.